What follows are 5 T cell receptor beta chains derived from one specimen sequenced in a study of radiotherapy plus CTLA-4 blockade in lung cancer. Profiling relied on immunoSEQ multiplex PCR, and the TCRdb table lists in-frame clones only, not all of them. The sample has about 51,000 clones, about 76% seen once. The specimen was peripheral blood, collected from a patient treated with radiotherapy plus ipilimumab. The source of these receptors is a human donor with non-small cell lung cancer whose response to radiotherapy plus ipilimumab could not be evaluated.

Here the CDR3 reads CASSPGLGDYGYTF. In DNA, the CDR3 is TGTGCCAGCTCTCCCGGACTAGGGGACTATGGCTACACCTTC. This sequence joins TRBV18 and TRBJ1-2; D perhaps matches TRBD1 (5 bases). The CDR3 spans 14 residues. Trimming stripped 6 bases from V and 3 bases from J, with 14 bases between. Per germline, CDR1 KGHSH and CDR2 LQKENI.

The chain combines TRBV7-2 with TRBJ1-1; D is unresolved. Germline CDR1 reads SGHTA; CDR2 reads FQGNSA. Trimming pared 1 base from V and 1 base from J, leaving 7 bases between. There are 14 residues in the CDR3. CDR3 amino acids: CASSLDGGNTEAFF. CDR3 DNA: TGTGCCAGCAGCTTAGACGGCGGGAACACTGAAGCTTTCTTT.

The V and J genes are TRBV11-2 and TRBJ2-5; D possibly corresponds to TRBD1 (5 bases). The germline gives CDR1 SGHAT, CDR2 FQNNGV. The germline V and J ends were trimmed by 4 bases and 5 bases, with 5 bases remaining between them. The CDR3 runs 11 residues. CDR3 sequence: CASSSGETQYF. CDR3 bases: TGTGCCAGCAGCTCAGGGGAGACCCAGTACTTC.

The J gene is TRBJ2-7, the V gene TRBV20-1, with TRBD1 matching 8 bases. J lost 12 bases, V lost 1 base, and 5 bases had no gene match. CDR3 length: 11 residues. Germline-derived CDR1 and CDR2 are DFQATT and SNEGSKA (reference sequence). The CDR3, as DNA: TGCAGTGCTAGAGCAGGACAGGGACGGTACTTC. It specifies CSARAGQGRYF.

J is TRBJ2-2 and V is TRBV5-1; 11 nucleotides match TRBD2. V was pared by 4 bases and J by 1 base, with 3 bases of the junction left unmatched. This CDR3 region has 16 residues. Germline CDR1 SGHRS, CDR2 YFSETQ. CDR3 region: CASSLTSGVNTGELFF. The CDR3 coding sequence is TGCGCCAGCAGCCTGACTAGCGGGGTGAACACCGGGGAGCTGTTTTTT.